The T cell receptor (beta chain) under discussion was sequenced for a study of cytomegalovirus exposure and HLA in healthy donors. The CDR3 runs 13 residues. CDR1 is MNHEY and CDR2 is SMNVEV in the germline V gene (reference sequence). The germline V and J ends were trimmed by 4 bases and 3 bases, with 4 bases remaining between them. Sequencing was performed with immunoSEQ multiplex PCR; in TCRdb, only in-frame clones are kept and a portion is missing. The sample records under 250,000 clones, 75% to 90% being singletons. This clonotype originated in a woman aged 18-29 years in good health and CMV-seronegative. V usage is TRBV27 and J usage is TRBJ1-6; no reliable D call. Sequencing used PBMCs. This CDR3 reads CASSSDYNSPLHF. The CDR3 coding sequence is TGTGCCAGCAGTTCGGACTATAATTCACCCCTCCACTTT.